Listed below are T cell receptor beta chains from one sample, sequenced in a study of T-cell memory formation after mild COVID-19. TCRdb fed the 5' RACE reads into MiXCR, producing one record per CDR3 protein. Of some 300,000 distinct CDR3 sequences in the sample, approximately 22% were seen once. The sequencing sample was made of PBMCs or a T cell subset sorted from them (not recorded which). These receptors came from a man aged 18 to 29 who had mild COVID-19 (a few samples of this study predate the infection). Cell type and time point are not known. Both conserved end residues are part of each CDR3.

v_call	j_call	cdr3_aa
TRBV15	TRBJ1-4	CATSRTGRTNEKLFF
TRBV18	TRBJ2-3	CASSPPSGGMTDTQYF
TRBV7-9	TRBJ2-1	CASRSTENEQFF
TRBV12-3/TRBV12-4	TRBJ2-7	CASRLRGSSYEQYF
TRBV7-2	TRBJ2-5	CASSPTSGIQETQYF
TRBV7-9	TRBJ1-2	CASSGRWGTGGYTF
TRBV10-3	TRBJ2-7	CAISESAGSYEQYF
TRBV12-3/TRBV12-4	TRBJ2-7	CASSLGMRGGDEQYF
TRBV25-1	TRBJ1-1	CASSPLEDTEAFF
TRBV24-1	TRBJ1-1	CATSDPPPNTEAFF
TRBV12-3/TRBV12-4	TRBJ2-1	CASSLGRQGGYNEQFF
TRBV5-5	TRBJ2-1	CASSLRGDAAYNEQFF